Listed below are T cell receptor beta chains from one sample, sequenced in a study of shared clonotypes between healthy human individuals. Here immunoSEQ multiplex PCR was the method, and the copy in TCRdb shows in-frame clones only, minus some. The top ten clones hold 0.85% to 1.3% of a sample with 2 million to 2.5 million clones, roughly 94% of them seen once. The sequenced sample consisted of naive CD8+ T cells sorted from blood. All receptors derive from a man aged 18-30 years in good health. CDR3s include the opening cysteine and the closing phenylalanine or tryptophan. D genes are given only for firm matches. Clone size is given for some rows only: seen once, a few or many times, or a class if the clone is expanded.

d_call	cdr3_length	clone_size	v_call	j_call	cdr3_nt	cdr3_aa
TRBD1	18	-	TRBV11-2	TRBJ2-2	TGTGCCAGCAGCCCCCCCTATCCGGGACAGGAAGGTCCCGGGGAGCTGTTTTTT	CASSPPYPGQEGPGELFF
TRBD1	15	-	TRBV28	TRBJ1-2	TGTGCCAGCAGTTTGGTCGGGACAGGGGCTTATGGCTACACCTTC	CASSLVGTGAYGYTF
TRBD2	18	-	TRBV4-1	TRBJ2-7	TGCGCCAGCAGCCAATCGACTAGCGGGAGCCAGATGATCTACGAGCAGTACTTC	CASSQSTSGSQMIYEQYF
TRBD1	15	-	TRBV5-6	TRBJ1-2	TGTGCCAGCAGCTCAAGGGAACAGGGGGCGGTGAGCTACACCTTC	CASSSREQGAVSYTF
-	12	-	TRBV7-9	TRBJ1-4	TGTGCCAGCAGCTTCGGATTTGAAAAACTGTTTTTT	CASSFGFEKLFF
-	13	-	TRBV4-1	TRBJ1-3	TGCGCCAGCAGCCAAGTTTCTGGAAACACCATATATTTT	CASSQVSGNTIYF
-	10	-	TRBV6-6	TRBJ2-2	TGTGCCAGCTTTGGCGGGGAGCTGTTTTTT	CASFGGELFF
-	14	-	TRBV19	TRBJ1-1	TGTGCCAGTAGGCTGACAAACTTGAACACTGAAGCTTTCTTT	CASRLTNLNTEAFF
-	17	-	TRBV7-9	TRBJ1-3	TGTGCCAGCAGCTTAGCGTGGGGGGCCTCGTCTGGAAACACCATATATTTT	CASSLAWGASSGNTIYF
-	15	-	TRBV4-1	TRBJ2-7	TGCGCCAGCAGCCAAGTGGAGGTCTCCAGCTACGAGCAGTACTTC	CASSQVEVSSYEQYF
-	13	-	TRBV7-2	TRBJ2-7	TGTGCCAGCAGCTTAGATCTGGGGGCCGAGCAGTACTTC	CASSLDLGAEQYF
-	15	-	TRBV13	TRBJ2-5	TGTGCCAGCAGCTCAAGAATGGGGCGGGGAGAGACCCAGTACTTC	CASSSRMGRGETQYF
-	11	-	TRBV7-9	TRBJ2-5	TGTGCCACCTTGCAGGGGGAGACCCAGTACTTC	CATLQGETQYF
-	15	-	TRBV4-3	TRBJ2-5	TGCGCCAGCAGCCAGGGGTACGGGACTGAAGAGACCCAGTACTTC	CASSQGYGTEETQYF
TRBD2	16	-	TRBV7-2	TRBJ2-3	TGTGCCAGCAGCGGTGAACTAGCGTACGTCACAGATACGCAGTATTTT	CASSGELAYVTDTQYF
-	14	-	TRBV6-5	TRBJ2-4	TGTGCCAGCAGTTACTCGTCCGGGGGAGGCATTCAGTACTTC	CASSYSSGGGIQYF
-	14	-	TRBV11-2	TRBJ1-1	TGTGCCAGCAGCTTCCTTCCTGAAGGTCCTGAAGCTTTCTTT	CASSFLPEGPEAFF
-	14	-	TRBV5-8	TRBJ2-5	TGTGCCAGCAGCTTGGCCTCTTTTCAAGAGACCCAGTACTTC	CASSLASFQETQYF
-	13	-	TRBV9	TRBJ2-1	TGTGCCAGCAGCGAACGACTAGGCAATGAGCAGTTCTTC	CASSERLGNEQFF
-	12	-	TRBV2	TRBJ2-2	TGTGCCAGCAATACGGACCCAGTAGGGATGTTTTTT	CASNTDPVGMFF
-	12	-	TRBV19	TRBJ2-1	TGTGCCAGTAGTATTTTGACCGGGGGGCAGTTCTTC	CASSILTGGQFF
-	15	once	TRBV7-9	TRBJ2-1	TGTGCCAGCAGCTTAGTGGGAGGCCAATACAATGAGCAGTTCTTC	CASSLVGGQYNEQFF
-	16	-	TRBV9	TRBJ2-7	TGTGCCAGCAGCCCCATCCCCGGGTCCTTCTCCTACGAGCAGTACTTC	CASSPIPGSFSYEQYF
-	13	-	TRBV25-1	TRBJ2-5	TGTGCCAGCAGTAGTATGGGAGCGGAGACCCAGTACTTC	CASSSMGAETQYF
-	13	-	TRBV11-2	TRBJ2-2	TGTGCCAGCATCCTTATGATTGGCGGGGAGCTGTTTTTT	CASILMIGGELFF
TRBD1	19	-	TRBV5-1	TRBJ2-7	TGCGCCAGCAGATCCTCCATATGGGTAGTCGGACAGGGGGCATACGAGCAGTACTTC	CASRSSIWVVGQGAYEQYF
-	17	-	TRBV18	TRBJ2-7	TGTGCCAGCTCACCATCAAGGGGGGGGGCCCTCTCCTACGAGCAGTACTTC	CASSPSRGGALSYEQYF
-	17	-	TRBV9	TRBJ2-6	TGTGCCAGCAGCTTAAGGACATCCAGCTCTGGGGCCAACGTCCTGACTTTC	CASSLRTSSSGANVLTF
TRBD2	16	once	TRBV4-1	TRBJ2-5	TGCGCCAGCAGCCAAGAGGCTAGCGGCTACCAAGAGACCCAGTACTTC	CASSQEASGYQETQYF
-	14	-	TRBV10-3	TRBJ1-1	TGTGCCATCAGGGAAAACATCGGTGCCACTGAAGCTTTCTTT	CAIRENIGATEAFF
TRBD2	16	-	TRBV9	TRBJ2-5	TGTGCCAGCTCTACGGCGGGGGGCGATCTTGGGGAGACCCAGTACTTC	CASSTAGGDLGETQYF
-	13	-	TRBV4-1	TRBJ2-5	TGCGCCAGCAGTTTGAGGGGTGGGGAGACCCAGTACTTC	CASSLRGGETQYF
-	11	-	TRBV20-1	TRBJ2-7	TGCAGTGCTCCGTTAGCCTACGAGCAGTACTTC	CSAPLAYEQYF
-	11	-	TRBV7-9	TRBJ2-5	TGTGCCAGCAGCTTAAGTGGGGTCCAGTACTTC	CASSLSGVQYF
-	12	-	TRBV13	TRBJ1-4	TGTGCCAGCAGCTCCATGGGGGACTCGTTGTTTTTT	CASSSMGDSLFF
TRBD1	17	-	TRBV5-4	TRBJ2-5	TGTGCCAGCAGCTTGGTTGGGACAGGGTTGTGGAGAGAGACCCAGTACTTC	CASSLVGTGLWRETQYF
-	13	once	TRBV7-9	TRBJ2-7	TGTGCCAGCAGCCTCGGCGCCAGGTACGAGCAGTACTTC	CASSLGARYEQYF
-	15	-	TRBV12-5	TRBJ2-1	TGTGCTAGTGGTTTGGGTCCAGGATATACGAATGAGCAGTTCTTC	CASGLGPGYTNEQFF
TRBD2	15	once	TRBV6-5	TRBJ2-1	TGTGCCAGCAGTTTCTCTGGCGGGAGCTACAATGAGCAGTTCTTC	CASSFSGGSYNEQFF